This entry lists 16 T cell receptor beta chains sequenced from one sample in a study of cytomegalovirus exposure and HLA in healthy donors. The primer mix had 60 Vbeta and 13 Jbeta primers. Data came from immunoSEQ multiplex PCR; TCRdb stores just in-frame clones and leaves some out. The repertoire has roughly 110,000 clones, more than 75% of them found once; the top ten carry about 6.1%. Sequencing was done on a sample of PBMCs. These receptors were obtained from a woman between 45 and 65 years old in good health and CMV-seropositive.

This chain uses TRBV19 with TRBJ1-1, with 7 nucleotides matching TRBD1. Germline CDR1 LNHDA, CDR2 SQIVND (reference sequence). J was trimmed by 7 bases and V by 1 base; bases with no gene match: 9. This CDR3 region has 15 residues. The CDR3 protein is CASSIGRQGASEAFF. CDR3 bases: TGTGCCAGTAGTATAGGAAGACAGGGAGCGAGTGAAGCTTTCTTT. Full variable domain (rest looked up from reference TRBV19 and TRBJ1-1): DGGITQSPKYLFRKEGQNVTLSCEQNLNHDAMYWYRQDPGQGLRLIYYSQIVNDFQKGDIAEGYSVSREKKESFPLTVTSAQKNPTAFYLCASSIGRQGASEAFFGQGTRLTVV.

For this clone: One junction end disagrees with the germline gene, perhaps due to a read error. The CDR3 nucleotides are TGTGCCAGTAGTCTTCCAAAAAACAACGGGGAGCTGTTTTTT. Its protein product is CASSLPKNNGELFF. J is TRBJ2-2 and V is TRBV19; unclear D gene. In germline, CDR1 is LNHDA, CDR2 SQIVND (reference sequence). This CDR3 spans 14 amino acids.

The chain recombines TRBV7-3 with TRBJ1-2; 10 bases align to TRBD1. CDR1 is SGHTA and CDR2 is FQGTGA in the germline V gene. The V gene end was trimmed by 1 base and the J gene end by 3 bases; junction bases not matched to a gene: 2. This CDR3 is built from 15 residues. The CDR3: CASSLSGTGDYGYTF. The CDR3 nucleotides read TGTGCCAGCAGCTTAAGCGGGACAGGGGACTATGGCTACACCTTC.

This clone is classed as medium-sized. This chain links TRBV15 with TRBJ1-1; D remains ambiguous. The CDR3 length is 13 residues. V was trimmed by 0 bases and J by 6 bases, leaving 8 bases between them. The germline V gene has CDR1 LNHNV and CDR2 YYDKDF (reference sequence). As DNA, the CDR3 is TGTGCCACCAGCAGAGAATATAGCGCTGAAGCTTTCTTT. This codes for CATSREYSAEAFF.

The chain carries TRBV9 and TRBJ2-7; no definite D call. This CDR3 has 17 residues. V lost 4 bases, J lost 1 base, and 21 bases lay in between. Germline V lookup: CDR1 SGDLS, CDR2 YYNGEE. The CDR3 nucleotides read TGTGCCAGCAGCACGACGCCCTATGGCGGAATATCCTACGAGCAGTACTTC. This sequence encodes CASSTTPYGGISYEQYF.

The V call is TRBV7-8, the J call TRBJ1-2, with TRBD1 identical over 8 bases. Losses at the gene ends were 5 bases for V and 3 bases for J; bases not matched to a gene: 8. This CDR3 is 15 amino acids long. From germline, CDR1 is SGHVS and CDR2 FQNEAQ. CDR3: CASSPRTGRDYGYTF. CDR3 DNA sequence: TGTGCCAGCAGCCCCCGGACAGGGAGAGACTATGGCTACACCTTC.

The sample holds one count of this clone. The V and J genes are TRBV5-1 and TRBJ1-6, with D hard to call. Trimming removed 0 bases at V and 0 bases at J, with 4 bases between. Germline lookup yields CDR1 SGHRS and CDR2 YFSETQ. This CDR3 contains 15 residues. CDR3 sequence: CASSLASSYNSPLHF. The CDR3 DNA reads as TGCGCCAGCAGCTTGGCGAGCTCCTATAATTCACCCCTCCACTTT.

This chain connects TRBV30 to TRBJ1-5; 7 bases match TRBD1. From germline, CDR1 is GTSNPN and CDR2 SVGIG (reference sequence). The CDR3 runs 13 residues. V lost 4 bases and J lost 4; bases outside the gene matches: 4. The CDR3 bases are TGTGCCTGGACCCACAGGGGAAATCAGCCCCAGCATTTT. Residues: CAWTHRGNQPQHF.

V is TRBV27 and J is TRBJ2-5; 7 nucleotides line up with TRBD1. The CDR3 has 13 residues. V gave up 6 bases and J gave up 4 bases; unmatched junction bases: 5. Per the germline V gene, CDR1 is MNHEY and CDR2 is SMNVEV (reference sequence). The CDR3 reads CASRQGVRETQYF. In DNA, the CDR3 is TGTGCCAGCAGGCAGGGGGTTCGAGAGACCCAGTACTTC.

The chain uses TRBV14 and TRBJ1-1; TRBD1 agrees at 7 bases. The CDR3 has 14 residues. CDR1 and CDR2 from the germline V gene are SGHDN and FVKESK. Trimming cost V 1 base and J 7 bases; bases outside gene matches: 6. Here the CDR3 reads CASSQVIWDSEAFF. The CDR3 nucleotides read TGTGCCAGCAGCCAAGTGATCTGGGACAGTGAAGCTTTCTTT.

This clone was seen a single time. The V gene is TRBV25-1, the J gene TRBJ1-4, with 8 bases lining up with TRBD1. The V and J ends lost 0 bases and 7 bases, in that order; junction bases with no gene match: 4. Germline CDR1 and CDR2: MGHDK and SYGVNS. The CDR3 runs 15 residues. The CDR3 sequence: CASSEYRGPGEKLFF. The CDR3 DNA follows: TGTGCCAGCAGTGAATACAGGGGGCCTGGTGAAAAACTGTTTTTT.

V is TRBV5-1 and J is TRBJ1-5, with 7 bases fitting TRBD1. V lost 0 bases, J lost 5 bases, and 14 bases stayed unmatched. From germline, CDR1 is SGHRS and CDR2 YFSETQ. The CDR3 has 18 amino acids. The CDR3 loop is CASSLEAIGQGVDQPQHF. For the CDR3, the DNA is TGCGCCAGCAGCTTGGAGGCTATCGGGCAGGGGGTGGATCAGCCCCAGCATTTT. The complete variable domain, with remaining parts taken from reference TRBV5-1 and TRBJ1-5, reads KAGVTQTPRYLIKTRGQQVTLSCSPISGHRSVSWYQQTPGQGLQFLFEYFSETQRNKGNFPGRFSGRQFSNSRSEMNVSTLELGDSALYLCASSLEAIGQGVDQPQHFGDGTRLSIL.

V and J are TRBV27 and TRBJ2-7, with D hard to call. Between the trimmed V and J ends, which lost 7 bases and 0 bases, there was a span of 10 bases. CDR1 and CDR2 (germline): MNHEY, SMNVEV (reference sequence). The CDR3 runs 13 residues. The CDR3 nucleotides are TGTGCCAGCACTGAGGCGTACTCCTACGAGCAGTACTTC. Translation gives CASTEAYSYEQYF.

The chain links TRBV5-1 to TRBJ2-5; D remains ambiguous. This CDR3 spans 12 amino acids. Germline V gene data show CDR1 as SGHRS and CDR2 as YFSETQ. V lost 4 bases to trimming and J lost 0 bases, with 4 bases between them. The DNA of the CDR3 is TGCGCCAGCAGCCAGTACCAAGAGACCCAGTACTTC. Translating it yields CASSQYQETQYF.

CDR3 in DNA: TGTGCCAGCAGCCAATTATCGACCCGGGGTGGCTACACCTTC. Its translation: CASSQLSTRGGYTF. V usage is TRBV14 and J usage is TRBJ1-2; no clear D. Germline CDR1 SGHDN, CDR2 FVKESK. The CDR3 sequence is 14 residues long. The V end was cut by 2 bases, the J end by 7 bases, with 14 bases between.

The CDR3 sequence is CASSSSPKQGARVYGYTF. DNA for the CDR3: TGTGCCAGCAGTTCCAGCCCGAAACAGGGGGCGAGGGTATATGGCTACACCTTC. The chain combines TRBV9 with TRBJ1-2; 9 bases line up with TRBD1. The V gene's germline CDR1 is SGDLS and CDR2 YYNGEE. The CDR3 sequence is 18 residues long. V lost 5 bases, J lost 5 bases, and 19 bases stayed unmatched.